Below, 23 T cell receptor beta chains from the same sample are listed, as sequenced in a study of blood T cells in healthy people across ages. The second PCR ran roughly 6 to 11 cycles with a sample-barcoded 5' primer and J-beta primers. A single record per CDR3 protein comes from TCRdb applying MiXCR to the 5' RACE reads. The table includes 1.8 million or so distinct CDR3 sequences, 39% detected once. Sequenced: blood. All receptors come from a human donor in good health.

This clonotype was detected only a few times. The chain links TRBV28 to TRBJ1-2; 8 nucleotides match TRBD1. V lost 6 bases, J lost 5 bases, and 8 bases stayed unmatched. This CDR3 contains 14 residues. From germline, CDR1 is MDHEN and CDR2 SYDVKM. The CDR3 reads CASRELGTGYGYTF. CDR3 nucleotide sequence: TGTGCCAGCAGAGAGCTCGGGACAGGTTATGGCTACACCTTC.

The genes are TRBV20-1 and TRBJ1-1; TRBD1 is a possible D gene (5 bases). V was trimmed by 6 bases and J by 6 bases, leaving 17 bases between them. Germline V gene lookup returns CDR1 DFQATT and CDR2 SNEGSKA (reference sequence). The CDR3 has 13 amino acids. The CDR3 protein is CSARTNGDAEAFF. The CDR3 coding sequence is TGCAGTGCCAGGACTAACGGGGACGCTGAAGCTTTCTTT.

This clonotype was seen only a few times. This chain uses TRBV6-1 with TRBJ1-5; D gene ambiguous. CDR1 is MNHNS, CDR2 SASEGT, per germline. Trimming took 9 bases from V and 4 from J, leaving 16 bases between them. This CDR3 comprises 14 residues. CDR3 residues: CASRIATLNQPQHF. The CDR3 nucleotides are TGTGCCAGTCGCATCGCCACCCTGAATCAGCCCCAGCATTTT.

This clonotype was seen a few times. The chain is built from TRBV12-3 or TRBV12-4 and TRBJ2-7; 9 nucleotides agree with TRBD1. The DNA end is a closer match to TRBJ2-5, so the J assignment may be wrong. The CDR3 totals 17 residues. CDR3 loop: CASSSLGTGSGSETQYF. CDR3 in DNA: TGTGCCAGCTCTTCCCTCGGGACAGGGTCTGGTTCGGAGACCCAGTACTTC.

The chain carries TRBV7-2 and TRBJ2-3; the D is unclear. Germline V gene sequence: CDR1 SGHTA, CDR2 FQGNSA. The CDR3 runs to 14 residues. The ends were cut back, 5 bases at V and 5 bases at J, with 14 bases in the middle. The CDR3 nucleotides are TGTGCCAGCAGCATAAGGCCCCTCCGAGATACGCAGTATTTT. It is translated as CASSIRPLRDTQYF.

CDR3: CASSLGAFHPYNEQFF. CDR3 in DNA: TGTGCCAGCAGCTTAGGGGCATTCCACCCCTACAATGAGCAGTTCTTC. This rearrangement joins TRBV7-9 to TRBJ2-1; no clear D. Germline-derived CDR1 and CDR2 are SEHNR and FQNEAQ (reference sequence). Trimming pared 1 base from V and 2 bases from J, leaving 12 bases between. The length of the CDR3 is 16 residues.

The table lists this clonotype with a few counts. The chain has TRBV12-3 or TRBV12-4 and TRBJ2-1; TRBD2 might be the D (6 bases). This CDR3 spans 15 amino acids. V was trimmed by 1 base and J by 13 bases, leaving 20 bases between them. In nucleotides, the CDR3 is TGTGCCAGCAGTTTAGGGCCCGTCAGGGAGGAGACCCAGTTCTTC. It specifies CASSLGPVREETQFF.

J is TRBJ2-3 and V is TRBV6-2 or TRBV6-3, with no clear D. V gave up 2 bases and J gave up 5 bases, with 17 bases separating them. The CDR3 contains 16 residues. Germline V gene data show CDR1 as MNHEY and CDR2 as SVGEGT. CDR3 coding DNA: TGTGCCAGCAGTTACGGAAGATCCGGGTCCATAGATACGCAGTATTTT. Translated, it gives CASSYGRSGSIDTQYF.

This clonotype appeared a few times. This chain joins TRBV20-1 and TRBJ1-2; tentative D call: TRBD1 (6 bases). Trimming left V 5 bases short and J 0 bases short, with 22 bases between. This CDR3 region has 17 residues. In germline, CDR1 is DFQATT, CDR2 SNEGSKA (reference sequence). As DNA, the CDR3 is TGCAGTGCTCGAGGCGGAATTAGGACAGCTTCTAACTATGGCTACACCTTC. As protein: CSARGGIRTASNYGYTF.

The chain links TRBV27 to TRBJ2-3; 9 bases are a match to TRBD1. The germline CDR1 and CDR2 sequences are MNHEY and SMNVEV (reference sequence). The V and J ends lost 2 bases and 0 bases, in that order; junction bases with no gene match: 15. The CDR3 is made up of 20 amino acids. The CDR3 spells CASSLAPPGTGFTSTDTQYF. The CDR3 nucleotides are TGTGCCAGCAGTTTAGCTCCCCCCGGGACAGGGTTTACTAGCACAGATACGCAGTATTTT.

A few counts support this clonotype. The chain uses TRBV20-1 and TRBJ2-5, with D possibly being TRBD2 (6 bases). CDR1 is DFQATT, CDR2 SNEGSKA, per germline (reference sequence). This CDR3 contains 14 residues. V was cut by 1 base and J by 0 bases, with 9 bases left in between. CDR3 nucleotides: TGCAGTGCTAGAGGCTGGAGGGACCAAGAGACCCAGTACTTC. Protein sequence: CSARGWRDQETQYF.

This chain uses TRBV11-2 with TRBJ2-5; TRBD2 matches at 13 bases. Germline V CDR1 and CDR2: SGHAT, FQNNGV. CDR3 length equals 17 residues. V was pared by 3 bases and J by 4 bases, with 8 bases of the junction left unmatched. Here the CDR3 DNA reads TGTGCCAGCAGCTTGGGACTAGCGGGGCGAGGGGGAGAGACCCAGTACTTC. It specifies CASSLGLAGRGGETQYF. The full variable domain, in which reference TRBV11-2 and TRBJ2-5 provide the parts outside the CDR3, is EAGVAQSPRYKIIEKRQSVAFWCNPISGHATLYWYQQILGQGPKLLIQFQNNGVVDDSQLPKDRFSAERLKGVDSTLKIQPAKLEDSAVYLCASSLGLAGRGGETQYFGPGTRLLVL.

V is TRBV12-3 or TRBV12-4 and J is TRBJ1-2; 9 bases fit TRBD1. This CDR3 comprises 14 residues. V lost 4 bases and J lost 7; bases outside the gene matches: 7. The CDR3 sequence is CASSSGTGISGYTF. The CDR3 nucleotides read TGTGCCAGCAGTTCCGGGACAGGGATAAGTGGCTACACCTTC.

The table lists this clonotype with a count of one. One junction end disagrees with the germline gene, perhaps due to a read error. The V gene is TRBV12-3 or TRBV12-4, the J gene TRBJ2-5; D is unclear. The DNA end is a closer match to TRBJ2-7, so the J assignment may be wrong. This CDR3 contains 13 residues. The CDR3 is CAGSFFGHYEQYF. CDR3 DNA sequence: TGTGCCGGCAGTTTCTTCGGCCATTACGAGCAGTACTTC.

The chain is built from TRBV5-1 and TRBJ2-7; no firm D call. Germline V gene data show CDR1 as SGHRS and CDR2 as YFSETQ. This CDR3 is built from 15 residues. Trimming cost V 0 bases and J 2 bases, with 12 bases left between them. CDR3 bases: TGCGCCAGCAGCTTGGTTCCGGCAACGACCTACGAGCAGTACTTC. This codes for CASSLVPATTYEQYF.

CDR3 protein: CASSPGPGPNEKLFF. The DNA for the CDR3 is TGTGCCAGCAGTCCGGGGCCAGGCCCGAATGAAAAACTGTTTTTT. The chain is built from TRBV12-3 or TRBV12-4 and TRBJ1-4; a possible D gene is TRBD1 (5 bases). Trimming shortened V by 5 bases and J by 5 bases, and 15 bases separated the two germline ends. CDR3 size: 15 residues.

V is TRBV14 and J is TRBJ2-1; D is unclear. Trimming removed 3 bases from V and 8 bases from J, with 11 bases in between. The CDR3 totals 13 residues. Germline V gene lookup returns CDR1 SGHDN and CDR2 FVKESK. For the CDR3, the DNA is TGTGCCAGCAGCCAGCACCTCCGCGATGAGCAGTTCTTC. Residues: CASSQHLRDEQFF.

This clonotype was seen a few times. This chain uses TRBV7-2 with TRBJ2-7; the match to TRBD2 covers 11 bases. The V and J ends lost 5 bases and 5 bases, in that order; junction bases with no gene match: 11. The V gene's germline CDR1 is SGHTA and CDR2 FQGNSA. This CDR3 is 16 amino acids long. The CDR3 region is CASSPVLAGGRNEQYF. CDR3 coding DNA: TGTGCCAGCAGCCCCGTTTTAGCGGGGGGGAGGAACGAGCAGTACTTC.

In its sample, this clonotype was seen a few times. The chain has TRBV6-5 and TRBJ2-1; 11 bases are a match to TRBD1. Germline CDR1 MNHEY, CDR2 SVGAGI. The V segment lost 5 bases and the J segment 7 bases; nucleotides outside the gene matches: 7. CDR3 size: 15 residues. The CDR3 DNA reads as TGTGCCAGCAGTCGGACAGGGGGCAGGGATAATGAGCAGTTCTTC. Its protein is CASSRTGGRDNEQFF.

In this sample, this clonotype turned up a few times. This chain uses TRBV20-1 with TRBJ2-3; maybe TRBD2 (6 bases). The CDR3 runs to 14 residues. V lost 6 bases and J lost 1, with 14 bases in between. Germline V lookup: CDR1 DFQATT, CDR2 SNEGSKA (reference sequence). CDR3 nucleotide sequence: TGCAGTGCCCTGGACTATCTGGGCACAGATACGCAGTATTTT. Translating it yields CSALDYLGTDTQYF.

This clonotype showed up just a few times. A read error may explain this, as a much larger clone is one base away. CDR3 in DNA: TGCGCCAGCAGCCAAGATCACAGGGGAGGACGCCCATCCTACGAGCAGTACTTC. Translated: CASSQDHRGGRPSYEQYF. The genes are TRBV4-3 and TRBJ2-7; D possibly corresponds to TRBD1 (7 bases). The V end was cut by 0 bases, the J end by 1 base, with 19 bases between. There are 18 residues in the CDR3. Germline assignment: CDR1 LGHNA and CDR2 YSLEER.

The sample holds a few counts of this clonotype. J is TRBJ2-5 and V is TRBV15, with D unresolved. The germline V gene has CDR1 LNHNV and CDR2 YYDKDF (reference sequence). The CDR3 covers 16 residues. V was pared by 0 bases and J by 3 bases, with 14 bases between. CDR3 in DNA: TGTGCCACCAGCAGAGATCTCGGTAGCCCTAAAGAGACCCAGTACTTC. As protein: CATSRDLGSPKETQYF.

This clonotype came up a few times. This sequence joins TRBV12-3 or TRBV12-4 and TRBJ2-7; weak D call: TRBD1 (5 bases). The CDR3 extends over 13 amino acids. The ends were cut back, 2 bases at V and 6 bases at J, with 11 bases in the middle. The CDR3 loop reads CASSLQGTSEQYF. The CDR3 DNA reads as TGTGCCAGCAGTTTACAGGGTACGAGCGAGCAGTACTTC.